Below, 27 T cell receptor beta chains from the same sample are listed, as sequenced in a study of cytomegalovirus exposure and HLA in healthy donors. Clones were sequenced by immunoSEQ multiplex PCR, and TCRdb holds only the in-frame ones, with some missing. The sample lists 130,000 to 150,000 clones; about 88% were seen once. The specimen was PBMCs. The receptors come from a woman between 18 and 30 years old in good health and CMV-seropositive.

The chain joins TRBV7-6 to TRBJ1-1, with D maybe TRBD1 (5 bases). V was shortened by 2 bases and J by 1 base, with 17 bases between the two germline ends. The CDR3 runs to 17 residues. Germline loops: CDR1 SGHVS, CDR2 FNYEAQ. The CDR3, as DNA: TGTGCCAGCAGCTTAAATCTAAGGGGCAGGTCGAACACTGAAGCTTTCTTT. Protein: CASSLNLRGRSNTEAFF.

CDR3 in amino acids: CAISETGEGYTF. Here the CDR3 DNA reads TGTGCCATCAGTGAGACAGGGGAAGGCTACACCTTC. This rearrangement joins TRBV10-3 to TRBJ1-2, with TRBD1 matching over 7 bases. CDR1 is ENHRY and CDR2 is SYGVKD in the germline V gene. The CDR3 totals 12 residues. J lost 8 bases, V lost 2 bases, and 2 bases had no gene match.

The V gene is TRBV6-5, the J gene TRBJ2-5, with 8 bases lining up with TRBD1. Germline V lookup: CDR1 MNHEY, CDR2 SVGAGI. The CDR3 totals 15 residues. Trimming removed 8 bases from V and 4 bases from J; junction bases left unmatched: 12. CDR3 protein: CASGPQQGAGETQYF. The DNA of the CDR3 is TGTGCCAGCGGTCCTCAGCAGGGGGCGGGAGAGACCCAGTACTTC.

This clone was observed a handful of times. This chain uses TRBV7-2 with TRBJ1-6; 9 bases align to TRBD1. This CDR3 is 15 amino acids long. J gave up 9 bases and V 5 bases, and 8 bases lay outside the gene matches. The germline CDR1 and CDR2 sequences are SGHTA and FQGNSA. In nucleotides, the CDR3 is TGTGCCAGCAGCGTTAGGGGGACAGGGCTTTCACCCCTCCACTTT. Protein sequence: CASSVRGTGLSPLHF.

The rearrangement links TRBV30 to TRBJ1-3; no definite D call. V dropped 2 bases and J dropped 2 bases, with 4 bases sitting between them. The germline CDR1 and CDR2 sequences are GTSNPN and SVGIG (reference sequence). This CDR3 spans 12 amino acids. The CDR3 region is CAWSTAGNTIYF. As DNA, the CDR3 is TGTGCCTGGAGTACGGCTGGAAACACCATATATTTT.

The V and J genes are TRBV7-8 and TRBJ2-3, with 9 nucleotides matching TRBD1. J was trimmed by 0 bases and V by 3 bases; bases with no gene match: 10. The CDR3 is 18 residues long. Germline V gives CDR1 SGHVS, CDR2 FQNEAQ. In DNA, the CDR3 is TGTGCCAGCAGCTTGGCCGGGACAGGGCCATCTAGCACAGATACGCAGTATTTT. It codes for CASSLAGTGPSSTDTQYF.

This clone came up once. The chain combines TRBV5-4 with TRBJ1-2, with 8 bases lining up with TRBD1. CDR1 is SGHNT and CDR2 is YYREEE in the germline V gene (reference sequence). This CDR3 region has 18 residues. The V gene end was trimmed by 1 base and the J gene end by 2 bases; junction bases not matched to a gene: 13. CDR3 bases: TGTGCCAGCAGCTTGCTGGCTGGCCCCCAGGGGGCGAACTATGGCTACACCTTC. It codes for CASSLLAGPQGANYGYTF.

The chain has TRBV28 and TRBJ1-2; 9 nucleotides match TRBD1. V shed 6 bases and J 8 bases; nucleotides not matched to a gene: 7. The CDR3 is 13 amino acids. Germline assignment: CDR1 MDHEN and CDR2 SYDVKM. CDR3 sequence: CASRHGTGTGYTF. The CDR3 region has the DNA TGTGCCAGCAGACACGGGACAGGGACCGGCTACACCTTC.

On this clone itself: Other DNA sequences in this sample translate to the same CDR3. V usage is TRBV28 and J usage is TRBJ1-3; D remains ambiguous. The V and J ends lost 2 bases and 4 bases respectively, with 3 bases between them. Germline CDR1 MDHEN, CDR2 SYDVKM. The CDR3 spans 12 residues. CDR3 DNA sequence: TGTGCCAGCAGTTTACGGGGAAACACCATATATTTT. Its translation: CASSLRGNTIYF.

This clone has a handful of counts. The V and J genes are TRBV5-1 and TRBJ2-5; TRBD2 agrees at 10 bases. Germline V gene lookup returns CDR1 SGHRS and CDR2 YFSETQ. The trim removed 0 bases at V and 2 bases at J, leaving 7 bases unmatched. The CDR3 has 17 amino acids. CDR3 amino acids: CASSLASGGASQETQYF. In DNA, the CDR3 is TGCGCCAGCAGCTTGGCGAGCGGGGGGGCGTCACAAGAGACCCAGTACTTC.

The rearrangement links TRBV19 to TRBJ1-5; D gene uncertain. The germline gives CDR1 LNHDA, CDR2 SQIVND (reference sequence). CDR3 length: 19 residues. Trimming cost V 2 bases and J 0 bases, with 20 bases left between them. The DNA for the CDR3 is TGTGCCAGTAGTATATTCTCTCGGCCACCTAGTTATAGCAATCAGCCCCAGCATTTT. Residues: CASSIFSRPPSYSNQPQHF.

The chain links TRBV7-2 to TRBJ2-1; D perhaps matches TRBD1 (5 bases). The CDR3 has 15 amino acids. Between the trimmed V and J ends, which lost 7 bases and 7 bases, there was a span of 20 bases. Germline CDR1 reads SGHTA; CDR2 reads FQGNSA. This CDR3 reads CASTRELGARNEQFF. DNA for the CDR3: TGTGCCAGCACAAGAGAGTTAGGGGCGCGGAATGAGCAGTTCTTC.

In DNA, the CDR3 is TGCGCCAGCAGATCCCGTACGGGGGGTGGGCAATACAATGAGCAGTTCTTC. This sequence encodes CASRSRTGGGQYNEQFF. This chain joins TRBV5-1 and TRBJ2-1, with 7 bases aligning to TRBD2. Germline values: CDR1 SGHRS, CDR2 YFSETQ. CDR3 size: 17 residues. The J segment lost 4 bases and the V segment lost 5 bases, leaving 15 bases of the junction unmatched.

DNA of the CDR3: TGTGCCAGCAGTCCGCGGACTAGCGGGGGGGTGTCAACGCAGTATTTT. This codes for CASSPRTSGGVSTQYF. This chain connects TRBV2 to TRBJ2-3, with TRBD2 matching 15 bases. V shed 5 bases and J 9 bases; nucleotides not matched to a gene: 9. The germline V gene has CDR1 SNHLY and CDR2 FYNNEI. The CDR3 is made up of 16 amino acids.

This clone was seen a handful of times. The chain joins TRBV7-9 to TRBJ2-7; a possible D gene is TRBD2 (5 bases). Germline lookup yields CDR1 SEHNR and CDR2 FQNEAQ (reference sequence). The CDR3 totals 13 residues. V was trimmed by 1 base and J by 9 bases, leaving 13 bases between them. The CDR3 bases are TGTGCCAGCAGCTTAGTCGGGTTAGGGAGGCAGTACTTC. Translating gives CASSLVGLGRQYF.

This chain joins TRBV4-1 and TRBJ1-2, with TRBD1 matching 8 bases. Germline CDR1 and CDR2: MGHRA and YSYEKL. The ends lost 1 base at V and 1 base at J; junction bases unmatched: 8. The CDR3 length is 17 residues. The CDR3 loop reads CASSQGKDRVVNYGYTF. The CDR3 nucleotides are TGCGCCAGCAGCCAAGGGAAGGACAGGGTCGTTAACTATGGCTACACCTTC.

The chain has TRBV7-6 and TRBJ2-3; 10 bases are a match to TRBD2. Germline V gene lookup returns CDR1 SGHVS and CDR2 FNYEAQ. V lost 3 bases to trimming and J lost 0 bases; unmatched junction nucleotides: 0. The CDR3 runs to 15 residues. This CDR3 is CASSFSGGSTDTQYF. In DNA form, the CDR3 reads TGTGCCAGCAGCTTTAGCGGGGGGAGCACAGATACGCAGTATTTT.

This clone was detected only once. The chain uses TRBV28 and TRBJ2-1; maybe TRBD1 (6 bases). The CDR3 consists of 12 residues. V gave up 5 bases and J gave up 10 bases, with 12 bases separating them. Germline CDR1 and CDR2: MDHEN and SYDVKM. In DNA, the CDR3 is TGTGCCAGCAGTGAACTAGGGACAGAGCAGTTCTTC. Translated: CASSELGTEQFF.

The chain couples TRBV5-1 to TRBJ2-7; 8 bases line up with TRBD1. The CDR3 is made up of 14 amino acids. V was pared by 8 bases and J by 4 bases, with 11 bases of the junction left unmatched. In germline, CDR1 is SGHRS, CDR2 YFSETQ. CDR3 nucleotide sequence: TGCGCCAGAACTGGGAGACAGGGGATGTACGAGCAGTACTTC. It yields the protein CARTGRQGMYEQYF.

The genes are TRBV30 and TRBJ1-2; D uncertain. The V gene's germline CDR1 is GTSNPN and CDR2 SVGIG (reference sequence). V lost 5 bases to trimming and J lost 8 bases, with 12 bases between them. The CDR3 length is 11 residues. As DNA, the CDR3 is TGTGCCTGGTTAAGAGGGAACGGCTACACCTTC. It specifies CAWLRGNGYTF. The entire variable domain, with the rest obtained from reference TRBV30 and TRBJ1-2, is as follows: SQTIHQWPATLVQPVGSPLSLECTVEGTSNPNLYWYRQAAGRGLQLLFYSVGIGQISSEVPQNLSASRPQDRQFILSSKKLLLSDSGFYLCAWLRGNGYTFGSGTRLTVV.

This clone was counted only a few times. CDR3 nucleotide sequence: TGTGCCAGCAGTTTTGGACAGAACTACGAGCAGTACTTC. As protein: CASSFGQNYEQYF. The chain has TRBV6-1 and TRBJ2-7; possibly TRBD1 for D (6 bases). CDR3 length equals 13 residues. The V and J ends lost 5 bases and 3 bases respectively, with 11 bases between them. In germline, CDR1 is MNHNS, CDR2 SASEGT.

The rearrangement links TRBV7-6 to TRBJ2-5, with TRBD2 matching over 10 bases. This CDR3 has 14 amino acids. V shed 1 base, J shed 5 bases, and the junction held 1 base outside the gene matches. CDR1 and CDR2 from the germline V gene are SGHVS and FNYEAQ. CDR3 residues: CASSLVSGGETQYF. In nucleotides, the CDR3 is TGTGCCAGCAGCTTAGTTAGCGGGGGGGAGACCCAGTACTTC.

The rearrangement joins TRBV30 to TRBJ2-4; the D gene is possibly TRBD2 (7 bases). The CDR3 contains 14 residues. Between the trimmed V and J ends, which lost 3 bases and 0 bases, there was a span of 9 bases. The germline V gene has CDR1 GTSNPN and CDR2 SVGIG (reference sequence). The DNA for the CDR3 is TGTGCCTGGAGGCGGGGGCTAGCCAAAAACATTCAGTACTTC. Its translation is CAWRRGLAKNIQYF.

CDR3 amino acids: CASSLQGPYEQYF. The CDR3, as DNA: TGTGCCAGCAGCTTGCAGGGCCCCTACGAGCAGTACTTC. The chain has TRBV5-6 and TRBJ2-7, with D possibly TRBD1 on 5 matching bases. The CDR3 is 13 residues long. Germline CDR1 is SGHDT and CDR2 is YYEEEE. V lost 1 base, J lost 2 bases, and 7 bases lay in between.

V and J are TRBV29-1 and TRBJ2-2; D is ambiguous. Trimming stripped 4 bases from V and 5 bases from J, with 8 bases between. In germline, CDR1 is SQVTM, CDR2 ANQGSEA. The CDR3 loop spans 12 amino acids. CDR3 residues: CSVVEITGELFF. CDR3 nucleotides: TGCAGCGTTGTTGAGATTACCGGGGAGCTGTTTTTT.

The chain is built from TRBV28 and TRBJ2-7; 9 positions match TRBD1. Germline lookup yields CDR1 MDHEN and CDR2 SYDVKM. The CDR3 runs to 13 residues. The V and J ends lost 10 bases and 6 bases, in that order; junction bases with no gene match: 10. Here the CDR3 reads CATVGQGWSEQYF. Written as DNA, the CDR3 is TGTGCCACAGTGGGACAGGGATGGTCCGAGCAGTACTTC.

V gene TRBV30 combines with J gene TRBJ2-7; D is unresolved. CDR1 is GTSNPN and CDR2 is SVGIG in the germline V gene (reference sequence). V gave up 3 bases and J gave up 6 bases, with 12 bases separating them. The CDR3 runs to 12 residues. CDR3 loop: CAWSAGLVEQYF. The CDR3 DNA reads TGTGCCTGGAGCGCAGGTCTCGTCGAGCAGTACTTC.